This entry lists 21 T cell receptor beta chains sequenced from one sample in a study of blood T cell repertoires in COVID-19. Assay used: immunoSEQ multiplex PCR; TCRdb lists only in-frame clones, some missing. The sample shows about 250,000 clones, about 85% of them seen only once. The sample was peripheral blood. The receptors were gathered from a human donor with COVID-19, enrolled during active disease. The donor label of this sample is uncertain.

The chain recombines TRBV6-4 with TRBJ1-4; weak D call: TRBD1 (5 bases). This CDR3 has 15 amino acids. V was cut by 0 bases and J by 3 bases, with 8 bases left in between. Germline assignment: CDR1 MRHNA and CDR2 SNTAGT. This CDR3 is CASSDSAGPNEKLFF. The CDR3 bases are TGTGCCAGCAGTGACTCCGCGGGGCCTAATGAAAAACTGTTTTTT.

The CDR3 here is CASRRTLAGDSIETQYF. As DNA, the CDR3 is TGTGCCAGCAGGCGCACACTAGCGGGAGATTCAATAGAGACCCAGTACTTC. The chain employs TRBV27 and TRBJ2-5; 11 bases are a match to TRBD2. The CDR3 loop spans 17 amino acids. V lost 6 bases, J lost 4 bases, and 13 bases stayed unmatched. Germline values: CDR1 MNHEY, CDR2 SMNVEV (reference sequence).

This chain connects TRBV5-4 to TRBJ1-2; D gene uncertain. Germline V lookup: CDR1 SGHNT, CDR2 YYREEE (reference sequence). V lost 0 bases and J lost 2, with 17 bases in between. The CDR3 totals 17 residues. The CDR3 DNA reads as TGTGCCAGCAGCTTGGGCCACCGAAACTTGGGCAACTATGGCTACACCTTC. It yields the protein CASSLGHRNLGNYGYTF.

The chain has TRBV5-4 and TRBJ1-2; 9 bases map to TRBD1. The CDR3 spans 15 residues. Germline loops: CDR1 SGHNT, CDR2 YYREEE (reference sequence). Trimming cost V 5 bases and J 3 bases; bases outside gene matches: 8. As DNA, the CDR3 is TGTGCCAGCAGGACAGGGGGATATATGGACTATGGCTACACCTTC. Encoded protein: CASRTGGYMDYGYTF.

This sequence joins TRBV5-4 and TRBJ2-7; 8 nucleotides match TRBD2. The CDR3 has 14 residues. V shed 6 bases, J shed 2 bases, and the junction held 7 bases outside the gene matches. Germline CDR1 is SGHNT and CDR2 is YYREEE (reference sequence). The CDR3 region is CASNRGGSTYEQYF. As DNA, the CDR3 is TGTGCCAGCAACCGGGGGGGCAGTACCTACGAGCAGTACTTC.

The chain is built from TRBV28 and TRBJ1-2; possible D gene TRBD1, 5 bases. This CDR3 is 16 amino acids long. Germline-derived CDR1 and CDR2 are MDHEN and SYDVKM. Deletions cut 4 bases from V and 4 bases from J, with 19 bases between. The CDR3 nucleotides read TGTGCCAGCAGTTCTACCGAAGGATCCAGGGTCTATGGCTACACCTTC. Translated, it gives CASSSTEGSRVYGYTF.

The V call is TRBV18, the J call TRBJ2-5, with 8 bases lining up with TRBD1. There are 13 residues in the CDR3. In germline, CDR1 is KGHSH, CDR2 LQKENI. Trimming removed 5 bases from V and 5 bases from J; junction bases left unmatched: 4. The CDR3 here is CASSSRQGETQYF. For the CDR3, the DNA is TGTGCCAGCTCATCCCGACAGGGGGAGACCCAGTACTTC.

CDR3: CASSQADRGFAETQYF. The CDR3 coding sequence is TGTGCCAGCAGCCAGGCGGACAGGGGCTTTGCGGAGACCCAGTACTTC. J is TRBJ2-5 and V is TRBV3-1 (or the pseudogene TRBV3-2); 9 bases fit TRBD1. The V gene end was trimmed by 3 bases and the J gene end by 5 bases; junction bases not matched to a gene: 10. CDR1 is LGHDT and CDR2 is YNNKEL in the germline V gene (reference sequence). The CDR3 extends over 16 amino acids.

This sequence joins TRBV9 and TRBJ1-1; no definite D call. Per germline, CDR1 SGDLS and CDR2 YYNGEE. The CDR3 spans 14 residues. Deletions cut 3 bases from V and 5 bases from J, with 14 bases between. The CDR3: CASSEEGRRTEAFF. As DNA, the CDR3 is TGTGCCAGCAGCGAGGAAGGGAGGAGGACTGAAGCTTTCTTT.

V usage is TRBV14 and J usage is TRBJ2-1; a weak D match, TRBD2 (6 bases). The V gene lost 4 bases and the J gene lost 3 bases, with 16 bases spanning the gap. Germline assignment: CDR1 SGHDN and CDR2 FVKESK. The length of the CDR3 is 16 residues. The CDR3 DNA sequence: TGTGCCAGCAGCCCAACAGACGGGAGTTTCTACAATGAGCAGTTCTTC. This codes for CASSPTDGSFYNEQFF.

This clone was counted once. This chain uses TRBV12-3 or TRBV12-4 with TRBJ2-1; no reliable D call. CDR3 length: 10 amino acids. V lost 5 bases and J 8 bases, leaving 4 bases between the germline ends. In nucleotides, the CDR3 is TGTGCCAGCAGTCAGGATGAGCAGTTCTTC. Protein: CASSQDEQFF.

This chain connects TRBV27 to TRBJ1-2; 10 bases line up with TRBD1. CDR3 size: 13 residues. CDR1 MNHEY and CDR2 SMNVEV come from the germline V gene (reference sequence). Trimming removed 4 bases from V and 8 bases from J; junction bases left unmatched: 4. The CDR3 DNA reads as TGTGCCAGCAGTTGGGGGACAGGGGACGGCTACACCTTC. Amino acids: CASSWGTGDGYTF.

The rearrangement links TRBV7-3 to TRBJ2-7, with D unresolved. This CDR3 region has 13 residues. The V end lost 5 bases, the J end lost 6 bases, and 14 bases lay between the germline ends. CDR1 and CDR2 (germline): SGHTA, FQGTGA. The CDR3, as DNA: TGTGCCAGCAGCCTTCAGACTTTTACCGAGCAGTACTTC. Translated: CASSLQTFTEQYF.

The chain carries TRBV5-1 and TRBJ2-7; possible D gene TRBD2, 6 bases. The CDR3 extends over 12 amino acids. Germline V gene lookup returns CDR1 SGHRS and CDR2 YFSETQ. Trimming left V 0 bases short and J 7 bases short, with 8 bases between. CDR3 nucleotides: TGCGCCAGCAGCTTGGCCGGGGGTGAGCAGTACTTC. Its translation: CASSLAGGEQYF.

This sequence joins TRBV18 and TRBJ2-1; 12 nucleotides agree with TRBD2. Germline loops: CDR1 KGHSH, CDR2 LQKENI. This CDR3 spans 16 amino acids. The V segment lost 1 base and the J segment 8 bases; nucleotides outside the gene matches: 6. In nucleotides, the CDR3 is TGTGCCAGCTCACCACGGACTAGCGGGATGTCCGATGAGCAGTTCTTC. Protein product: CASSPRTSGMSDEQFF.

V usage is TRBV6-5 and J usage is TRBJ1-1; TRBD1 agrees at 9 bases. V was pared by 5 bases and J by 5 bases, with 3 bases of the junction left unmatched. This CDR3 region has 13 residues. CDR1 MNHEY and CDR2 SVGAGI come from the germline V gene. CDR3 DNA: TGTGCCAGCAGTCTACAGGGGGCAACTGAAGCTTTCTTT. This codes for CASSLQGATEAFF.

The V call is TRBV30, the J call TRBJ1-4, with D perhaps matching TRBD1 (6 bases). Trimming shortened V by 1 base and J by 10 bases, and 16 bases separated the two germline ends. The CDR3 sequence is 14 residues long. The germline V gene encodes CDR1 GTSNPN and CDR2 SVGIG (reference sequence). The CDR3 here is CAWSARGGGGKLFF. CDR3 DNA sequence: TGTGCCTGGAGTGCAAGAGGGGGAGGGGGAAAACTGTTTTTT.

The chain employs TRBV7-3 and TRBJ2-5, with D possibly matching TRBD2 (5 bases). CDR3 size: 18 residues. The germline CDR1 and CDR2 sequences are SGHTA and FQGTGA. Trimming cost V 5 bases and J 3 bases, with 25 bases left between them. The CDR3 sequence is CASSRGSRRQGGEETQYF. CDR3 coding DNA: TGTGCCAGCAGCCGAGGGTCTCGGCGACAAGGTGGAGAAGAGACCCAGTACTTC. The full variable domain, in which reference TRBV7-3 and TRBJ2-5 provide the parts outside the CDR3, is GAGVSQTPSNKVTEKGKYVELRCDPISGHTALYWYRQSLGQGPEFLIYFQGTGAADDSGLPNDRFFAVRPEGSVSTLKIQRTERGDSAVYLCASSRGSRRQGGEETQYFGPGTRLLVL.

The chain links TRBV6-5 to TRBJ1-1; maybe TRBD1 (5 bases). V dropped 2 bases and J dropped 7 bases, with 11 bases sitting between them. The CDR3 consists of 13 residues. Germline V gives CDR1 MNHEY, CDR2 SVGAGI. The CDR3 here is CASSYPVGGEAFF. The CDR3 DNA follows: TGTGCCAGCAGTTACCCGGTGGGGGGTGAAGCTTTCTTT.

V usage is TRBV3-1 (or the pseudogene TRBV3-2) and J usage is TRBJ1-3; no reliable D call. Trimming removed 0 bases from V and 6 bases from J, with 12 bases in between. The germline CDR1 and CDR2 sequences are LGHDT and YNNKEL (reference sequence). The CDR3 has 15 residues. CDR3: CASSQELGSKNTIYF. The CDR3, as DNA: TGTGCCAGCAGCCAAGAGTTGGGCAGCAAAAACACCATATATTTT.

The V call is TRBV7-9, the J call TRBJ2-7, with D possibly being TRBD2 (6 bases). CDR1 and CDR2 (germline): SEHNR, FQNEAQ (reference sequence). V was cut by 0 bases and J by 0 bases, with 15 bases left in between. This CDR3 has 17 residues. The CDR3 loop is CASSLATAGQSSYEQYF. DNA for the CDR3: TGTGCCAGCAGCTTAGCAACGGCGGGGCAGAGCTCCTACGAGCAGTACTTC.